Ten or more counts support the clone carrying this TCR beta chain. Its target is unknown. This sample stems from a study of T cells in Graves' hyperthyroidism and ophthalmopathy. The wider study: Prior to any treatment, at the point of initial diagnosis, peripheral blood was collected.

The investigators amplified TCR beta CDR3 regions from RNA transcripts. Carried out on the TCR CDR3, a first-round RT-PCR used the HTBI primer set. TCRdb reprocessed the multiplex PCR reads via MiXCR and lists one record per CDR3 protein. The sample comprises a few hundred thousand distinct CDR3 sequences, 11% to 15% of which are singletons, and around 5.4% rests with the top ten. Trimming took 1 base from V and 5 from J, leaving 9 bases between them. The CDR3 has 14 amino acids. Germline V gene sequence: CDR1 MNHEY, CDR2 SMNVEV (reference sequence). Study-wide results and caveats: Ophthalmopathy could be told apart from stable hyperthyroidism with a 13 V-J model. Progression to ophthalmopathy was predicted a median of about 6.6 months early. Peripheral blood also featured most of the thyroid clonotypes expanded above 0.001.

The rearrangement joins TRBV27 to TRBJ1-5; D is ambiguous. The source of this sequence is a woman in her twenties or thirties with Graves' hyperthyroidism that later progressed to Graves' ophthalmopathy. Sequencing was carried out using blood. The CDR3 is CASSLFWQDQPQHF. CDR3 in DNA: TGTGCCAGCAGTTTATTCTGGCAGGATCAGCCCCAGCATTTT.